This TCR beta chain was retrieved from a study of blood T cell repertoires in COVID-19. Sequencing was performed with immunoSEQ multiplex PCR; in TCRdb, only in-frame clones are kept and a portion is missing. Seen here are about 300,000 clones, 70% to 90% observed once, and the top ten hold approximately 5%. Ages ranged from roughly 18 to 95 years, with residence in about two dozen US areas. Sequencing used PBMCs or T cells enriched from blood (not recorded which). This receptor was identified in a young woman who had recovered from COVID-19.

The DNA of the CDR3 is TGCGCCAGCAGCTTGGCCGGACAGGGGGCACGTCGAGAGACCCAGTACTTC. Amino acid sequence: CASSLAGQGARRETQYF. This sequence joins TRBV5-1 and TRBJ2-5; TRBD1 matches at 11 bases. Trimming cost V 0 bases and J 4 bases; bases outside gene matches: 8. CDR3 size: 17 residues. CDR1 is SGHRS, CDR2 YFSETQ, per germline.